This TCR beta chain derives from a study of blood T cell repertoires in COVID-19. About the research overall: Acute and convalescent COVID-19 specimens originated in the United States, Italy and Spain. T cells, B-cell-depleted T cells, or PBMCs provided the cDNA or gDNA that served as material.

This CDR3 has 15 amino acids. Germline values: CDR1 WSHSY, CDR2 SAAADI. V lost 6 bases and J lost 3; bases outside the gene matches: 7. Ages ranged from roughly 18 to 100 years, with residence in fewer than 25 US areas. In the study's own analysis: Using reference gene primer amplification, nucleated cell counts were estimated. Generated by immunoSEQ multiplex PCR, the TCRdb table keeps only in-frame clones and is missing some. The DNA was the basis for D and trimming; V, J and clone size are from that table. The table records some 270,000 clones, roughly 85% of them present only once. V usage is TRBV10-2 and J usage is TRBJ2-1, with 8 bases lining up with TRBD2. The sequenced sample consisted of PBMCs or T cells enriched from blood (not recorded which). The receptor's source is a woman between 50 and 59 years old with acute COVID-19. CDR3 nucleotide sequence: TGCGCCAGCAGGCCCCCGGGACTAGACTACAATGAGCAGTTCTTC. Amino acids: CASRPPGLDYNEQFF.